What follows describes a single T cell receptor (beta chain). What it recognizes is unknown. This entry comes from a study of T cell responses to AZD1222 COVID-19 vaccine. Study observations and caveats: Vaccine-related CD4 TCRs covered spike, predominating at 160-218 and 743-854. Baseline serology detected seropositivity in only a handful of AZD1222 recipients. The donor cohort was predominantly white British with a female majority, and clonal diversity may have been underestimated.

This table comes from immunoSEQ multiplex PCR, and its TCRdb copy is limited to in-frame clones, with some not included. Counted here are about 110,000 clones, about 90% occurring once; the ten biggest clones make up about 5%. V lost 7 bases, J lost 1 base, and 9 bases stayed unmatched. From germline, CDR1 is SNHLY and CDR2 FYNNEI. The CDR3 is 18 residues long. The chain couples TRBV2 to TRBJ2-1, with TRBD2 matching over 14 bases. The receptor's source is an adult in good health. Sequencing was performed on peripheral blood, taken on day 0 of AZD1222 vaccination. The CDR3 here is CASKGGLAGVPSYNEQFF. The CDR3 DNA reads as TGTGCCAGCAAGGGGGGACTAGCGGGGGTCCCGTCCTACAATGAGCAGTTCTTC. Filled out from reference TRBV2 and TRBJ2-1, the complete variable domain reads EPEVTQTPSHQVTQMGQEVILRCVPISNHLYFYWYRQILGQKVEFLVSFYNNEISEKSEIFDDQFSVERPDGSNFTLKIRSTKLEDSAMYFCASKGGLAGVPSYNEQFFGPGTRLTVL.